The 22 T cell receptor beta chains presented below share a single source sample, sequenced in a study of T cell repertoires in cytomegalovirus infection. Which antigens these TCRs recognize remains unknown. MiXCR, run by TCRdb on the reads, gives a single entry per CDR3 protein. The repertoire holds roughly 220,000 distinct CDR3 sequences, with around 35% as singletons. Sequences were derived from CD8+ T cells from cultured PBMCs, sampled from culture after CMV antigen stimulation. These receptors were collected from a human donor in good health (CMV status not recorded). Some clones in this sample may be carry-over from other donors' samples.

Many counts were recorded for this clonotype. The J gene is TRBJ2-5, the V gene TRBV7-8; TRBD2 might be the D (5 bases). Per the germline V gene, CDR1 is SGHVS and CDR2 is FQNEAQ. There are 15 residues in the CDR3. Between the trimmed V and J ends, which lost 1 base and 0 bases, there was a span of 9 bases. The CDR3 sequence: CASSLGGAHQETQYF. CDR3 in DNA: TGTGCCAGCAGCTTAGGGGGAGCCCACCAAGAGACCCAGTACTTC.

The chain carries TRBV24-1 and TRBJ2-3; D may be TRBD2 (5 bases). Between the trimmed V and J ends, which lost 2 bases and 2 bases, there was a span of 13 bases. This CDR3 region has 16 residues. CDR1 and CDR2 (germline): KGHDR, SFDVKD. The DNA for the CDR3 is TGTGCCACCAGTGATTCAACTAGGGTGAACACAGATACGCAGTATTTT. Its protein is CATSDSTRVNTDTQYF.

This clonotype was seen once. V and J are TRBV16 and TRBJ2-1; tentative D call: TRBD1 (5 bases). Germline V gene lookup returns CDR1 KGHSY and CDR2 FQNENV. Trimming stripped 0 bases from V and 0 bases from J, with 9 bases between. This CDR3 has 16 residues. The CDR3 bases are TGTGCCAGCAGCCAATCGGTACAGGACTCCTACAATGAGCAGTTCTTC. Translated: CASSQSVQDSYNEQFF.

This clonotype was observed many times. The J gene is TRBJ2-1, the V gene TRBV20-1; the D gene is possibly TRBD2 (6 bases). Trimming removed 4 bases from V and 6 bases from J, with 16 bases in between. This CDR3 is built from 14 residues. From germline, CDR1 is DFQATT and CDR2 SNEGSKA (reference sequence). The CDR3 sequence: CSAMGTRDFNEQFF. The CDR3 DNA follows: TGCAGTGCTATGGGGACTCGCGACTTCAATGAGCAGTTCTTC.

Here the CDR3 reads CASSLGGSGSGYEQYF. CDR3 DNA: TGTGCCAGCAGTTTAGGGGGTAGCGGGAGCGGCTACGAGCAGTACTTC. The chain joins TRBV12-3 or TRBV12-4 to TRBJ2-7, with 9 bases identical to TRBD2. CDR3 length equals 16 residues. V trimming: 1 base; J trimming: 3 bases; junction bases outside the gene matches: 7.

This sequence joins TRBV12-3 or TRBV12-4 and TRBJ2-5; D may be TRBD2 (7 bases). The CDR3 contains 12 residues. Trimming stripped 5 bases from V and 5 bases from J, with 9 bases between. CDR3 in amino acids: CASSKGGETQYF. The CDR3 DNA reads TGTGCCAGCAGTAAGGGGGGGGAGACCCAGTACTTC.

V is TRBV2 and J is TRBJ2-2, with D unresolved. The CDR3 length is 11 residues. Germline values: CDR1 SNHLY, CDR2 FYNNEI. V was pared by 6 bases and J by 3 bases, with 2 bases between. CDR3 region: CASRHTGELFF. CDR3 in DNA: TGTGCCAGCAGACACACCGGGGAGCTGTTTTTT.

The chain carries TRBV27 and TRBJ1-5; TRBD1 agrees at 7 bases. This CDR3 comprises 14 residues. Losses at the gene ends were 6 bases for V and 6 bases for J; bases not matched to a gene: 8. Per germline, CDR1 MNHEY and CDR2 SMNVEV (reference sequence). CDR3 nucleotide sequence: TGTGCCAGCAGCCCACAGGGGTTCGGTCAGCCCCAGCATTTT. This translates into CASSPQGFGQPQHF.

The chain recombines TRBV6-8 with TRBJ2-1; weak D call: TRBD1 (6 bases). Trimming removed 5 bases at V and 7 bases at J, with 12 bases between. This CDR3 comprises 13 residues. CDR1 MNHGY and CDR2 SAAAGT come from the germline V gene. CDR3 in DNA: TGTGCCAGCAGTCCCGGGACACCTAATGAGCAGTTCTTC. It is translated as CASSPGTPNEQFF.

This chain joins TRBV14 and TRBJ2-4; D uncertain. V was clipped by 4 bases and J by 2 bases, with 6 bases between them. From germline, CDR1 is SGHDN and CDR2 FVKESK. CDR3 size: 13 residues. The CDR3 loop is CASSRATKNIQYF. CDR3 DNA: TGTGCCAGCAGCCGAGCCACCAAAAACATTCAGTACTTC.

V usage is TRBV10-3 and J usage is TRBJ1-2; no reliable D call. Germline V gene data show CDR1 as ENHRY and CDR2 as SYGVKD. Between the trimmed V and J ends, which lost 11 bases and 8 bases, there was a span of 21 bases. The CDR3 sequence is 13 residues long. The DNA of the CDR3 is TGTGCCTCTCTACAACGCCCAGTTCTCGGCTACACCTTC. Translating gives CASLQRPVLGYTF.

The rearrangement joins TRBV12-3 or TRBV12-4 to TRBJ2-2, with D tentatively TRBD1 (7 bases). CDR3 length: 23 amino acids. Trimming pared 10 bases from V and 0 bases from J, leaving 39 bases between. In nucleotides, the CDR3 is TGTGCCACCGTTCGGTCAGGGGGGATGGGAGAAGGACCCGCTTTCGCGAACACCGGGGAGCTGTTTTTT. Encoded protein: CATVRSGGMGEGPAFANTGELFF.

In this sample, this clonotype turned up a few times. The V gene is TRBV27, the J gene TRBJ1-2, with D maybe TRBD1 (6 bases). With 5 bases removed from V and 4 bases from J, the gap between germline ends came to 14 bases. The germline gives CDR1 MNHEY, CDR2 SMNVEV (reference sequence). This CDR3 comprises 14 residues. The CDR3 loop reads CASSQGTLTYGYTF. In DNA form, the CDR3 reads TGTGCCAGCAGTCAAGGGACATTAACCTATGGCTACACCTTC.

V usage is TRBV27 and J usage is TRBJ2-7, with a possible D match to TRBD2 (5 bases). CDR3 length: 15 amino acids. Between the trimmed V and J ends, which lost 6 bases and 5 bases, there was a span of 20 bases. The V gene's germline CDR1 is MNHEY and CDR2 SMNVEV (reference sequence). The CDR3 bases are TGTGCCAGCAGCCAACCGGGCCTCGGACTTAACGAGCAGTACTTC. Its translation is CASSQPGLGLNEQYF.

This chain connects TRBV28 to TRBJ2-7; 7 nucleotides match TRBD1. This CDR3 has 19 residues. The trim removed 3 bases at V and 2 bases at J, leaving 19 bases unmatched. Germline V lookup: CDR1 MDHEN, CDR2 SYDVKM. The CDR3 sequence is CASSFQGQITILTTYEQYF. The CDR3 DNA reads TGTGCCAGCAGTTTTCAGGGACAGATCACAATTTTGACTACCTACGAGCAGTACTTC.

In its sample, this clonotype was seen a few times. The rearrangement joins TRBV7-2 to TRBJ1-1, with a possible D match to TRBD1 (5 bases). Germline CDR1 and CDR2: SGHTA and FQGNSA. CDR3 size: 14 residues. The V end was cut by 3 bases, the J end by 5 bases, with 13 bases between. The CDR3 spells CASSFSGEGTEAFF. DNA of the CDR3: TGTGCCAGCAGCTTTTCAGGAGAGGGGACTGAAGCTTTCTTT.

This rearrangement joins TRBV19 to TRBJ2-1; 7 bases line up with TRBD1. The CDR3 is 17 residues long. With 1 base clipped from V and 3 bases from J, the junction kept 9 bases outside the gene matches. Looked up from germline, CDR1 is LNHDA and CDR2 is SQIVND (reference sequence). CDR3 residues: CASSIASVWDSYNEQFF. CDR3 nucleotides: TGTGCCAGTAGTATAGCGTCCGTGTGGGACAGCTACAATGAGCAGTTCTTC.

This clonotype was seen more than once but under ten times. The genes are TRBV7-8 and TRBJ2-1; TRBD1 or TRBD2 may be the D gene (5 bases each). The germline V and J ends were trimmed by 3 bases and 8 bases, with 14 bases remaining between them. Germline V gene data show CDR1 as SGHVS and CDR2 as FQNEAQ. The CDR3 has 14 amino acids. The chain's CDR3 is CASSLGRALHEQFF. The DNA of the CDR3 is TGTGCCAGCAGCTTGGGGCGGGCCCTCCATGAGCAGTTCTTC.

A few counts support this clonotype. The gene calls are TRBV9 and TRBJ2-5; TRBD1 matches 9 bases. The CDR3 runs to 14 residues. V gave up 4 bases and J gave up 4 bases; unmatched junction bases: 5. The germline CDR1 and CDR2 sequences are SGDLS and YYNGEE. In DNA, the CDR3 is TGTGCCAGCAGCTACTCGGACAGGGGAGAGACCCAGTACTTC. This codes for CASSYSDRGETQYF. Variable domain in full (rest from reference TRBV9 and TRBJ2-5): DSGVTQTPKHLITATGQRVTLRCSPRSGDLSVYWYQQSLDQGLQFLIQYYNGEERAKGNILERFSAQQFPDLHSELNLSSLELGDSALYFCASSYSDRGETQYFGPGTRLLVL.

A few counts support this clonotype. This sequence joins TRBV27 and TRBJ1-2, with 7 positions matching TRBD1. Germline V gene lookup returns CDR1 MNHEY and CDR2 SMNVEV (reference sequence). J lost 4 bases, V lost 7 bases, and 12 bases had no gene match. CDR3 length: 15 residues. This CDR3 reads CASTSLTGLSYGYTF. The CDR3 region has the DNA TGTGCCAGCACTTCTCTGACAGGGCTGAGCTATGGCTACACCTTC.

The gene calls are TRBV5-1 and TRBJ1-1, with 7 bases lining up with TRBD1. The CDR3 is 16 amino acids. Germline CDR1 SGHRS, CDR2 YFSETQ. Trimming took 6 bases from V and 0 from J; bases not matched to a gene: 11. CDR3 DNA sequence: TGCGCCAGCAACCTCCGGGACAGCCGAATGAACACTGAAGCTTTCTTT. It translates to CASNLRDSRMNTEAFF.

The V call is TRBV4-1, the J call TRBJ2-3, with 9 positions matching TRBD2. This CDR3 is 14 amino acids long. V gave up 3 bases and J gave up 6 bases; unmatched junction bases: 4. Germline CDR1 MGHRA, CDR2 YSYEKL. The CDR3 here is CASSHRTSADTQYF. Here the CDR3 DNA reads TGCGCCAGCAGCCACCGGACTAGCGCCGATACGCAGTATTTT.